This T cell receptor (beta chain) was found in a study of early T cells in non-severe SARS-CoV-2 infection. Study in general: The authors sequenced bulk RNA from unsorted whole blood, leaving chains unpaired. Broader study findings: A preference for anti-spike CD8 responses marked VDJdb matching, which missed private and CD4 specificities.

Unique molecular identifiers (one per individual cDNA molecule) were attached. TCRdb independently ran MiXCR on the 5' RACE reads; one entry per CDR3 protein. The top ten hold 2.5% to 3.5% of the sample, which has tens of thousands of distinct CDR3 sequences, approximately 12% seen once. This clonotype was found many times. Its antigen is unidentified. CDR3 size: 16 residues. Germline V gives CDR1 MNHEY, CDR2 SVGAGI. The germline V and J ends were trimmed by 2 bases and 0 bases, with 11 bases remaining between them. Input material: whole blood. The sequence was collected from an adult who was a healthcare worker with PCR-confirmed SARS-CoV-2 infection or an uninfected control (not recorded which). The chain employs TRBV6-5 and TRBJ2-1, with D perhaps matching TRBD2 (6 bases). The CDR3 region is CASSYLPSDSYNEQFF. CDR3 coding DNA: TGTGCCAGCAGTTACCTGCCTAGCGACTCCTACAATGAGCAGTTCTTC.